Detailed here is one TCR beta chain. The data originate from a study of blood T cell repertoires in COVID-19. Libraries were prepared by immunoSEQ multiplex PCR; TCRdb keeps only in-frame clonotypes and omits some of them. Of approximately 340,000 clones listed, over 80% are singletons. This sequence originates from a man aged 25 to 40 with COVID-19, enrolled during active disease. Sequences were obtained from peripheral blood.

The CDR3 region is CASSPDRTQETQYF. The CDR3 coding sequence is TGCGCCAGCAGCCCCGACAGAACCCAAGAGACCCAGTACTTC. The V gene is TRBV4-1, the J gene TRBJ2-5; a possible D gene is TRBD1 (5 bases). V lost 4 bases and J 1 base, leaving 10 bases between the germline ends. The CDR3 is made up of 14 amino acids. Germline lookup yields CDR1 MGHRA and CDR2 YSYEKL.